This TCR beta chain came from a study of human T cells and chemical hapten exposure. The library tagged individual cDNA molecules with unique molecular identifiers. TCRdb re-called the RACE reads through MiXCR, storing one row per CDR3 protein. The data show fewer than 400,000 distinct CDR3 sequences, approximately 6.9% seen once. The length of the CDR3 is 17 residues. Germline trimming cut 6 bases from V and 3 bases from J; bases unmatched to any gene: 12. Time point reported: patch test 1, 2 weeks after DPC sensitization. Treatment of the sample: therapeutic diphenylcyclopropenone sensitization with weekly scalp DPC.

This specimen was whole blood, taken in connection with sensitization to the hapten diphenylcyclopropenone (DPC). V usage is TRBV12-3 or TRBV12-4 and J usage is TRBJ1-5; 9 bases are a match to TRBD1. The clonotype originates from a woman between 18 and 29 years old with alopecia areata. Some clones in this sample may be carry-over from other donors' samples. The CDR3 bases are TGTGCCAGCAGCCCTGGGCCGGGACAGGGCCTCAATCAGCCCCAGCATTTT. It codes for CASSPGPGQGLNQPQHF.